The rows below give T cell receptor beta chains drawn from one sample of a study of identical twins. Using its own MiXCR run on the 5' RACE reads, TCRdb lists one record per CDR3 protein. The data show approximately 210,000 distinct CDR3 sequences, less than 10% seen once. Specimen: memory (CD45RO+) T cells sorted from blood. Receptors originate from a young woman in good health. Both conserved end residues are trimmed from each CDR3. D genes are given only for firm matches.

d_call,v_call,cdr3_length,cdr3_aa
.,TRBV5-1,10,ASRDSYNEQF
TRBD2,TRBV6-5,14,ASSYSLAGGPGEQF
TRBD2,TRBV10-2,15,ASSEPRTSWLYNEQF
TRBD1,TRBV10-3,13,AISRDRGPYNEQF
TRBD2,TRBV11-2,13,ASSFGLAGNYEQY
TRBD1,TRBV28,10,ATGDHTGELF
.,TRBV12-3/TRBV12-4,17,ASSLPTVGGQSRNNEQF
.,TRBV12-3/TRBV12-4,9,ASNDYTEAF
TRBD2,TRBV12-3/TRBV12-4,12,ASSHRLAGETQY
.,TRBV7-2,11,ASSLGQGAGQF
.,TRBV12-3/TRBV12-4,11,ASSFGSTDTQY
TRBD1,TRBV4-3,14,ASSQDRQGGGNTIY
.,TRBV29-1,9,SVALDNEQF
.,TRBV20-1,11,SAQPRGDDEQY
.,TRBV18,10,ASSLIGNEQY
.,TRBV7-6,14,ASSLVGGIITDTQY
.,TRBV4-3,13,ASSQDSGWRALPF
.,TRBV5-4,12,ASSLRVADNDQF
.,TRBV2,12,ASTRDTNTDTQY
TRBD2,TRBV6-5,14,ASSYSGRGGLETQY
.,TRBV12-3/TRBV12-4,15,ASSLRVSGRSYNEQF
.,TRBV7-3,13,ASSPGGAGANVLT
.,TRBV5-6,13,ASSLVWQEATEAF
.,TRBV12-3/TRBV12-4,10,ASSFGVGGYT
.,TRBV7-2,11,ASSERPPYEQY
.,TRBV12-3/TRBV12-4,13,ASSRWESSYNEQF
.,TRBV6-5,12,ASSFRLNEDTQY
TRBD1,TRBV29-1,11,SVTPGGTGELF
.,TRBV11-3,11,ASSFNRYNEQF
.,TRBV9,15,ASSAGRTAGGDREQF
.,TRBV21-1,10,ATLRGANVLT
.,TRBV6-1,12,ASSDQGGGDGYT
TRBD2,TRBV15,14,ATSLWEGLAKNIQY
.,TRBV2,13,ASSDPGPTWDTQY
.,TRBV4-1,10,ASSLQDNEQF
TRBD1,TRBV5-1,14,ASSPQQGRTNEKLF
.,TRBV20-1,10,SVYRGSYEQY
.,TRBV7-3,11,ASGAGRNNEQF
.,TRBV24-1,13,ATSDPRTAGETQY